Following are 23 T cell receptor beta chains from one sample sequenced in a study of tumor-infiltrating lymphocytes in glioblastoma multiforme. Three nested ARM-PCR rounds with V-beta and C-beta primers built TCRB libraries. One entry per CDR3 protein results from TCRdb running MiXCR on the multiplex PCR reads. The data hold tens of thousands of distinct CDR3 sequences, with under 70% observed a single time. Source material: brain tumor tissue. The source is a male donor with glioblastoma.

This clonotype was counted only a few times. The chain recombines TRBV5-4 with TRBJ2-1; 12 bases align to TRBD2. In germline, CDR1 is SGHNT, CDR2 YYREEE (reference sequence). This CDR3 region has 16 residues. J gave up 9 bases and V 3 bases, and 10 bases lay outside the gene matches. CDR3 nucleotide sequence: TGTGCCAGCAGCTCGTGGACTAGCGGGGTTGTTTTTGAGCAGTTCTTC. Its translation is CASSSWTSGVVFEQFF.

The rearrangement joins TRBV6-2 or TRBV6-3 to TRBJ2-7; 9 bases map to TRBD1. Germline trimming cut 10 bases from V and 5 bases from J; bases unmatched to any gene: 15. The length of the CDR3 is 15 residues. Germline loops: CDR1 MNHEY, CDR2 SVGEGT. CDR3 in amino acids: CAIREGTGKCDEQYF. The CDR3 DNA reads as TGTGCCATCAGAGAGGGGACAGGGAAATGCGACGAGCAGTACTTC.

This clonotype appeared a few times. The chain has TRBV7-9 and TRBJ1-5; D call uncertain. With 3 bases removed from V and 10 bases from J, the gap between germline ends came to 13 bases. Germline CDR1 is SEHNR and CDR2 is FQNEAQ (reference sequence). The CDR3 contains 13 residues. The CDR3 spells CASSFSDRIPQHF. The CDR3 coding sequence is TGTGCCAGCAGCTTCTCCGACCGTATACCCCAGCATTTT.

This clonotype was counted ten times or more. V gene TRBV10-3 combines with J gene TRBJ1-5, with a possible D match to TRBD1 (6 bases). Trimming pared 6 bases from V and 9 bases from J, leaving 15 bases between. The CDR3 is 13 amino acids. CDR1 is ENHRY, CDR2 SYGVKD, per germline. CDR3 sequence: CAISETGQGPQHF. CDR3 sequence (DNA): TGTGCCATCAGCGAGACAGGTCAGGGGCCCCAGCATTTT.

The genes are TRBV10-1 and TRBJ1-1; D uncertain. The V end lost 3 bases, the J end lost 5 bases, and 16 bases lay between the germline ends. Germline assignment: CDR1 WNHNN and CDR2 SYGVQD (reference sequence). The CDR3 spans 15 residues. The CDR3 loop reads CASSDRGRSGTEAFF. DNA of the CDR3: TGCGCCAGCAGTGATCGGGGAAGGTCGGGAACTGAAGCTTTCTTT.

The chain's CDR3 is CSVVLVTSVDEQFF. The CDR3, as DNA: TGCAGCGTTGTATTGGTGACTAGCGTCGATGAGCAGTTCTTC. The chain uses TRBV29-1 and TRBJ2-1, with 8 bases aligning to TRBD2. The germline V gene encodes CDR1 SQVTM and CDR2 ANQGSEA. The CDR3 has 14 residues. After removal of 4 bases from V and 8 bases from J, the junction contained 10 bases not matched to a gene.

For this clonotype: Compared with germline, one end of the junction differs, possibly owing to a read error. This chain's CDR3 is CASCLASGQPQHF. CDR3 nucleotide sequence: TGTGCCAGCTGTTTAGCGTCAGGTCAGCCCCAGCATTTT. The genes are TRBV12-3 or TRBV12-4 and TRBJ1-5; D is uncertain. The CDR3 contains 13 residues.

This clonotype has just one count. A junction end diverges from the germline sequence, so it may reflect a read error. The genes are TRBV6-6 and TRBJ2-3; D unresolved. The germline V gene has CDR1 MNHNY and CDR2 SVGAGI (reference sequence). The CDR3 is 16 residues long. CDR3 sequence (DNA): TGTGCAAGCAGCTCCGTTTGGGCCGGTAGCACAGATACGAAGTATTTT. It specifies CASSSVWAGSTDTKYF.

In its sample, this clonotype was seen many times. The V and J genes are TRBV20-1 and TRBJ1-6, with 7 bases matching TRBD1. V dropped 3 bases and J dropped 7; count of bases not matched to a gene: 15. Germline V gene lookup returns CDR1 DFQATT and CDR2 SNEGSKA (reference sequence). The CDR3 is made up of 17 amino acids. The CDR3 DNA sequence: TGCAGTGCTAGGGCCGGAAAAGGGGGCGCTCAGAATTCACCCCTCCACTTT. It specifies CSARAGKGGAQNSPLHF.

This clonotype was seen ten or more times. The chain carries TRBV28 and TRBJ1-2, with 8 bases lining up with TRBD1. With V trimmed by 3 bases and J by 4 bases, 16 bases remained unmatched. CDR1 and CDR2 from the germline V gene are MDHEN and SYDVKM. The CDR3 is 18 residues long. As DNA, the CDR3 is TGTGCCAGCAGTTTGGGGGGGACAGGATTCGGTCGCTTCTATGGCTACACCTTC. Its protein product is CASSLGGTGFGRFYGYTF.

With respect to this clonotype: The conserved closing phenylalanine or tryptophan is absent in this CDR3, likely reflecting a read error. This rearrangement joins TRBV7-2 to TRBJ2-5; D remains ambiguous. Germline CDR1 is SGHTA and CDR2 is FQGNSA. This CDR3 is built from 14 residues. With 4 bases removed from V and 4 bases from J, the gap between germline ends came to 13 bases. CDR3 DNA sequence: TGTGCCAGCAGCTCTCCTGGGGTCCCAGAGACCCAGTACTAC. Protein sequence: CASSSPGVPETQYY.

Remarks on this clonotype: The junction does not match germline at one end; this may be a read error. The chain has TRBV11-2 and TRBJ2-2; 7 bases match TRBD2. The CDR3 totals 20 residues. CDR1 SGHAT and CDR2 FQNNGV come from the germline V gene. The CDR3 nucleotides read TGTGCCAGCACCCCCCCATTCGGCCAAGGGCTAGCGGTGAACACCGGGGAGCTCTTTTTT. The encoded protein is CASTPPFGQGLAVNTGELFF.

The sample holds a few counts of this clonotype. The chain carries TRBV19 and TRBJ1-2; no clear D. Looked up from germline, CDR1 is LNHDA and CDR2 is SQIVND (reference sequence). With 7 bases removed from V and 8 bases from J, the gap between germline ends came to 17 bases. The CDR3 runs to 13 residues. CDR3 amino acids: CASKQTGPGGYTF. The CDR3 nucleotides read TGTGCCAGTAAACAAACCGGGCCGGGGGGCTACACCTTC.

This clonotype was detected a few times. The rearrangement links TRBV20-1 to TRBJ1-1; D is ambiguous. This CDR3 comprises 14 residues. Germline loops: CDR1 DFQATT, CDR2 SNEGSKA (reference sequence). V lost 3 bases and J lost 5, with 16 bases in between. This chain's CDR3 is CSASNPGGWTEAFF. The CDR3 nucleotides are TGCAGTGCTAGTAATCCCGGAGGGTGGACTGAAGCTTTCTTT.

A remark on this clonotype: This likely comes from a read error, as the CDR3 has no conserved phenylalanine or tryptophan at its end. No DNA is shown, since the ends of the CDR3 on it are uncertain; the CDR3 is the one TCRdb lists. V usage is TRBV11-2 and J usage is TRBJ1-2; TRBD1, the table's D call, lacks a check against the DNA. Termini included, the CDR3 measures 15 amino acids. Germline V gene sequence: CDR1 SGHAT, CDR2 FQNNGV. The chain's CDR3 is CASRSGTGVGYGYTS.

As regards this clonotype: This may come from a read error, since a much larger clone is one base off. V usage is TRBV11-2 and J usage is TRBJ2-7; TRBD2 matches at 9 bases. The CDR3 extends over 15 amino acids. V gave up 10 bases and J gave up 3 bases; unmatched junction bases: 13. Germline CDR1 and CDR2: SGHAT and FQNNGV. The CDR3 reads CATDARAGGIYEQYF. The CDR3 bases are TGTGCCACCGACGCGAGAGCGGGAGGTATCTACGAGCAGTACTTC.

This clonotype has a count of ten or more. The chain uses TRBV6-1 and TRBJ2-7, with 10 bases matching TRBD1. J lost 0 bases, V lost 6 bases, and 5 bases had no gene match. There are 15 residues in the CDR3. Germline values: CDR1 MNHNS, CDR2 SASEGT. The CDR3 nucleotides read TGTGCCAGCAGATTGGACAGGGGGATCTCCTACGAGCAGTACTTC. Protein product: CASRLDRGISYEQYF.

The V call is TRBV28, the J call TRBJ1-6, with D tentatively TRBD1 (6 bases). The CDR3 sequence is 14 residues long. V lost 6 bases, J lost 9 bases, and 15 bases lay in between. Germline CDR1 is MDHEN and CDR2 is SYDVKM. The CDR3 DNA reads TGTGCCAGCAGGGAACAGGGCACTAGTTCACCCCTCCACTTT. The encoded protein is CASREQGTSSPLHF.

As to this clonotype: A read error may produce the germline difference seen at one junction end. The CDR3 nucleotides read TGTGCCACCAGTTTCTCAGTTGAGACTGAAGCTTTCTTT. As protein: CATSFSVETEAFF. The J gene is TRBJ1-1, the V gene TRBV6-5; D is unclear. Germline V CDR1 and CDR2: MNHEY, SVGAGI. This CDR3 is 13 amino acids long.

This clonotype was seen at least ten times. The V and J genes are TRBV12-3 or TRBV12-4 and TRBJ2-1; D call uncertain. Trimming stripped 7 bases from V and 7 bases from J, with 14 bases between. The CDR3 is 13 residues long. CDR3 nucleotides: TGTGCCAGCACCAAGCCCAGTCTAAATGAGCAGTTCTTC. Translated: CASTKPSLNEQFF.

This clonotype appeared a single time. At one of its ends the junction is not consistent with the germline gene, which may arise from a read error. CDR3 bases: TGTGCCAGCAGTTTAGGGGGGCCTGTCAATGAAAAACTGTCTTTT. It yields the protein CASSLGGPVNEKLSF. The chain recombines TRBV28 with TRBJ1-4; D possibly corresponds to TRBD1 (6 bases). This CDR3 is built from 15 residues. The germline gives CDR1 MDHEN, CDR2 SYDVKM.

By frequency in the sample, this clonotype is medium-sized. The J gene is TRBJ1-6, the V gene TRBV20-1; D unresolved. V was trimmed by 3 bases and J by 7 bases, leaving 13 bases between them. Germline CDR1 DFQATT, CDR2 SNEGSKA (reference sequence). CDR3 length: 14 amino acids. In DNA, the CDR3 is TGCAGTGCTAGCCCGGGAAGGGTGAATTCACCCCTCCACTTT. Protein sequence: CSASPGRVNSPLHF.

The rearrangement uses TRBV11-2 and TRBJ2-2; D may be TRBD2 (5 bases). Germline CDR1 reads SGHAT; CDR2 reads FQNNGV. This CDR3 is built from 15 residues. V was pared by 5 bases and J by 0 bases, with 10 bases between. This CDR3 is CASSQSGTNTGELFF. Written as DNA, the CDR3 is TGTGCCAGCAGCCAGTCGGGGACGAACACCGGGGAGCTGTTTTTT.